The 19 T cell receptor beta chains below come from one sample, sequenced in a study of T cells in Graves' hyperthyroidism and ophthalmopathy. RNA transcripts yielded amplified TCR beta CDR3 regions. HTBI primers were employed in a first-round RT-PCR of the TCR CDR3. One entry per CDR3 protein results from TCRdb running MiXCR on the multiplex PCR reads. Here the sample spans 500,000 or so distinct CDR3 sequences, roughly 15% being singletons. The sequenced sample was blood. These receptors were taken from a woman aged 25-40 years with Graves' ophthalmopathy.

In this sample, this clonotype turned up a few times. The chain joins TRBV9 to TRBJ2-3; D is unresolved. The germline V and J ends were trimmed by 3 bases and 4 bases, with 9 bases remaining between them. CDR1 SGDLS and CDR2 YYNGEE come from the germline V gene. The CDR3 is made up of 13 amino acids. The DNA of the CDR3 is TGTGCCAGCAGCGCACATTACGCAGATACGCAGTATTTT. This translates into CASSAHYADTQYF.

This clonotype has a handful of counts. The gene calls are TRBV24-1 and TRBJ2-1, with 14 bases matching TRBD2. The J segment lost 9 bases and the V segment lost 0 bases, leaving 3 bases of the junction unmatched. The CDR3 length is 16 residues. The germline V gene encodes CDR1 KGHDR and CDR2 SFDVKD. The CDR3 loop is CATSDLRLAGGGEQFF. DNA of the CDR3: TGTGCCACCAGTGATTTGAGACTAGCGGGAGGGGGTGAGCAGTTCTTC.

This clonotype was detected only a few times. This chain uses TRBV20-1 with TRBJ1-5; unclear D gene. This CDR3 region has 13 residues. The V gene's germline CDR1 is DFQATT and CDR2 SNEGSKA (reference sequence). V was clipped by 0 bases and J by 4 bases, with 7 bases between them. The CDR3 loop is CSARDQVNQPQHF. CDR3 in DNA: TGCAGTGCTAGAGATCAAGTAAATCAGCCCCAGCATTTT.

The chain is built from TRBV5-1 and TRBJ2-5; 7 bases match TRBD2. This CDR3 spans 14 amino acids. Trimming removed 0 bases from V and 4 bases from J; junction bases left unmatched: 3. The germline V gene has CDR1 SGHRS and CDR2 YFSETQ. CDR3 DNA sequence: TGCGCCAGCAGCTTGGGACTAGCCCTAGAGACCCAGTACTTC. It encodes CASSLGLALETQYF. The full variable domain, in which reference TRBV5-1 and TRBJ2-5 provide the parts outside the CDR3, is KAGVTQTPRYLIKTRGQQVTLSCSPISGHRSVSWYQQTPGQGLQFLFEYFSETQRNKGNFPGRFSGRQFSNSRSEMNVSTLELGDSALYLCASSLGLALETQYFGPGTRLLVL.

This clonotype has only a few counts. The junction does not match germline at one end; this may be a read error. The J gene is TRBJ1-2, the V gene TRBV29-1; a possible D gene is TRBD1 (5 bases). The CDR3 has 15 residues. Germline CDR1 and CDR2: SQVTM and ANQGSEA. CDR3 DNA sequence: TGCAGCGACCGATTCCATCACCAGGGCTTCTATGGCCACACCTTC. This gives the protein CSDRFHHQGFYGHTF. Full variable domain (remainder filled in from reference TRBV29-1 and TRBJ1-2): SAVISQKPSRDICQRGTSLTIQCQVDSQVTMMFWYRQQPGQSLTLIATANQGSEATYESGFVIDKFPISRPNLTFSTLTVSNMSPEDSSIYLCSDRFHHQGFYGHTFGSGTRLTVV.

The V call is TRBV6-1, the J call TRBJ2-7, with D hard to call. The CDR3 is 13 residues long. Germline assignment: CDR1 MNHNS and CDR2 SASEGT. Trimming removed 8 bases at V and 0 bases at J, with 11 bases between. The chain's CDR3 is CASGLENSYEQYF. The CDR3 region has the DNA TGTGCCAGCGGGCTAGAAAACTCCTACGAGCAGTACTTC.

In this sample, this clonotype turned up many times. V and J are TRBV20-1 and TRBJ2-5; perhaps TRBD1 as D (6 bases). V lost 0 bases to trimming and J lost 3 bases, with 11 bases between them. CDR1 and CDR2 from the germline V gene are DFQATT and SNEGSKA (reference sequence). The CDR3 spans 14 residues. CDR3 DNA: TGCAGTGCTAGAGATGCAGGGGCCGAAGAGACCCAGTACTTC. It encodes CSARDAGAEETQYF.

Only a few counts were recorded for this clonotype. The chain links TRBV7-8 to TRBJ1-4; TRBD1 is a possible D gene (5 bases). This CDR3 contains 14 residues. Trimming shortened V by 4 bases and J by 3 bases, and 9 bases separated the two germline ends. The V gene's germline CDR1 is SGHVS and CDR2 FQNEAQ. As DNA, the CDR3 is TGTGCCAGCAGCTCACGGGGACCTAATGAAAAACTGTTTTTT. It yields the protein CASSSRGPNEKLFF. Based on the CDR3 plus reference TRBV7-8 and TRBJ1-4, the full variable domain is GAGVSQSPRYKVAKRGQDVALRCDPISGHVSLFWYQQALGQGPEFLTYFQNEAQLDKSGLPSDRFFAERPEGSVSTLKIQRTQQEDSAVYLCASSSRGPNEKLFFGSGTQLSVL.

This clonotype appeared many times. The rearrangement uses TRBV28 and TRBJ2-3; D unresolved. Germline-derived CDR1 and CDR2 are MDHEN and SYDVKM. The CDR3 is 13 amino acids. V was trimmed by 2 bases and J by 0 bases, leaving 3 bases between them. In DNA, the CDR3 is TGTGCCAGCAGTTTAACCAGCACAGATACGCAGTATTTT. Its translation: CASSLTSTDTQYF.

In its sample, this clonotype was seen many times. The chain recombines TRBV18 with TRBJ2-2, with no clear D. The CDR3 is 14 residues long. Looked up from germline, CDR1 is KGHSH and CDR2 is LQKENI. The V end was cut by 0 bases, the J end by 3 bases, with 5 bases between. The CDR3 sequence is CASSPPQYTGELFF. CDR3 nucleotides: TGTGCCAGCTCACCACCTCAATACACCGGGGAGCTGTTTTTT.

The chain recombines TRBV28 with TRBJ2-7; D not resolved. In germline, CDR1 is MDHEN, CDR2 SYDVKM. Trimming pared 2 bases from V and 4 bases from J, leaving 15 bases between. The CDR3 contains 15 residues. This CDR3 reads CASSLGPRAAYEQYF. CDR3 sequence (DNA): TGTGCCAGCAGTTTAGGACCTAGGGCGGCGTACGAGCAGTACTTC.

This clonotype came up many times. The chain links TRBV6-5 to TRBJ2-5, with TRBD2 identical over 13 bases. The J segment lost 7 bases and the V segment lost 2 bases, leaving 1 base of the junction unmatched. CDR1 MNHEY and CDR2 SVGAGI come from the germline V gene. The CDR3 is 14 amino acids. The CDR3 DNA reads TGTGCCAGCAGTTACAGGACTAGCGGGGGGACCCAGTACTTC. It specifies CASSYRTSGGTQYF.

In this sample, this clonotype turned up many times. This sequence joins TRBV18 and TRBJ2-6; D unclear. Germline V CDR1 and CDR2: KGHSH, LQKENI. Deletions cut 3 bases from V and 2 bases from J, with 8 bases between. The CDR3 extends over 15 amino acids. The CDR3 loop reads CASSPLSTGANVLTF. DNA for the CDR3: TGTGCCAGCTCACCCCTTTCGACTGGGGCCAACGTCCTGACTTTC.

In this sample, this clonotype turned up many times. This chain links TRBV20-1 with TRBJ1-5, with a possible D match to TRBD1 (5 bases). Germline V gene data show CDR1 as DFQATT and CDR2 as SNEGSKA (reference sequence). Between the trimmed V and J ends, which lost 3 bases and 0 bases, there was a span of 12 bases. The CDR3 has 15 residues. CDR3 coding DNA: TGCAGTGCTAGCCGGGGGACTAATAGCAATCAGCCCCAGCATTTT. Its translation is CSASRGTNSNQPQHF.

V usage is TRBV9 and J usage is TRBJ2-1; no definite D call. The CDR3 contains 12 residues. Germline CDR1 and CDR2: SGDLS and YYNGEE. V was trimmed by 0 bases and J by 6 bases, leaving 4 bases between them. CDR3 DNA sequence: TGTGCCAGCAGCGTAGCGTTCAATGAGCAGTTCTTC. This gives the protein CASSVAFNEQFF.

This chain links TRBV6-1 with TRBJ1-2; D remains ambiguous. The ends were cut back, 7 bases at V and 3 bases at J, with 9 bases in the middle. The germline gives CDR1 MNHNS, CDR2 SASEGT. This CDR3 spans 12 amino acids. CDR3 coding DNA: TGTGCCAGCATCTCTACGTACTATGGCTACACCTTC. As protein: CASISTYYGYTF.

This clonotype was seen a handful of times. This chain joins TRBV5-5 and TRBJ2-1; 7 nucleotides line up with TRBD2. The CDR3 is made up of 15 amino acids. Germline CDR1 SGHKS, CDR2 YYEKEE (reference sequence). The J segment lost 4 bases and the V segment lost 0 bases, leaving 4 bases of the junction unmatched. The CDR3 loop is CASSLVGLGYNEQFF. DNA of the CDR3: TGTGCCAGCAGCTTGGTCGGACTAGGATACAATGAGCAGTTCTTC.

CDR3 region: CASTPTHSTNSPLHF. The CDR3 coding sequence is TGTGCCAGCACCCCGACACACTCCACGAATTCACCCCTCCACTTT. The chain combines TRBV9 with TRBJ1-6; D is uncertain. The CDR3 length is 15 residues. From germline, CDR1 is SGDLS and CDR2 YYNGEE. The V gene lost 6 bases and the J gene lost 7 bases, with 17 bases spanning the gap.

This clonotype was counted at least ten times. The chain couples TRBV20-1 to TRBJ2-5; 12 bases are a match to TRBD2. With V trimmed by 0 bases and J by 4 bases, 6 bases remained unmatched. The CDR3 is 16 residues long. The germline V gene encodes CDR1 DFQATT and CDR2 SNEGSKA (reference sequence). CDR3 bases: TGCAGTGCTAGAGATCCGACTAGCGGGAGCCGAGAGACCCAGTACTTC. Residues: CSARDPTSGSRETQYF.